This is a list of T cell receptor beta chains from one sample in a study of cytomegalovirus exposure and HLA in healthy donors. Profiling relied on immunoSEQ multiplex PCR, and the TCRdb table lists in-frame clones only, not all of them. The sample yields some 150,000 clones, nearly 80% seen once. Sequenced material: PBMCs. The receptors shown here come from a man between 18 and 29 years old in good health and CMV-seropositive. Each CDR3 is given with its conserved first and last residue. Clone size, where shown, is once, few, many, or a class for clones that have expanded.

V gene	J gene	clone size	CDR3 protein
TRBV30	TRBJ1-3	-	CAWRLQGFGNTIYF
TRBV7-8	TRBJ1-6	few	CASSLKGQGYRSSYNSPLHF
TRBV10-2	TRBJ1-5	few	CASSEFRGEPQHF
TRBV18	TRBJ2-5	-	CASSTNRGETQYF
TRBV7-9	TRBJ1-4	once	CASSLFGDRQSGLFF
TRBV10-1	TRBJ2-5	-	CASSATRGTQYF
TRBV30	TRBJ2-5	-	CAWSLMTGKQETQYF
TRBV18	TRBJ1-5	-	CASSPRVPQGGNQPQHF
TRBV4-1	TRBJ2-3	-	CASSQGRGARTDTQYF
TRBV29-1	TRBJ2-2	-	CSVDTDNTGELFF
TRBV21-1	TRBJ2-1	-	CASSKGEGLSYNEQFF
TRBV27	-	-	CASSLGRGITYEQYF
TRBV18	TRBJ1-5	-	CASSLQGNSNQPQHF
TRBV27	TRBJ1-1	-	CASSRGTLATEAFF
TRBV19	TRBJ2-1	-	CASSWTGDFLGEQFF
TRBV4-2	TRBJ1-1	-	CASSQRQDLNTEAFF
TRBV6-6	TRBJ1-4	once	CASRLTGTANEKLFF
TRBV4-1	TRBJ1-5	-	CASSQGQALGQPQHF
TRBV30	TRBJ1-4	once	CAWSVFWDRKELFF
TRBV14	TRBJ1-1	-	CASSQYQGGTEAFF
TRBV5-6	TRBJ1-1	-	CASSPPQGTEAFF
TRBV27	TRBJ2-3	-	CASSGLAGGLDTQYF
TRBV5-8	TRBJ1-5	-	CASRPRSFGNQPQHF
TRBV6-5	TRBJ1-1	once	CASSGTTGSRGPAFF
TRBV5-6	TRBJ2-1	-	CASSSGTGAYNEQFF
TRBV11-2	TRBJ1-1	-	CASSLMAVTEAFF
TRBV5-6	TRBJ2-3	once	CASSLASGSSQADTQYF
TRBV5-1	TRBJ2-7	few	CASSVTGTNVGEQYF
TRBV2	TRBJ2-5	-	CASREGQGGTQYF
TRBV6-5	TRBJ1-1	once	CASGQGAPEAFF
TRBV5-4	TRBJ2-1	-	CASSLEGLAGGLNSYNEQFF
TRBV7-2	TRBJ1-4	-	CASSTGTGEKLFF
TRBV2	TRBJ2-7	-	CASSEADPGEQYF
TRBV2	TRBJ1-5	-	CASSEGSGVWQPQHF
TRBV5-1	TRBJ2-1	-	CTSSNPPNEQFF
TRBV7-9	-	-	CASSLRQTYEQYF
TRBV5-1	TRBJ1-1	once	CASSLGGQGDTEAFF
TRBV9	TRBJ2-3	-	CASSVLAGGPTDTQYF
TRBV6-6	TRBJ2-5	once	CASSYSRTGEETQYF
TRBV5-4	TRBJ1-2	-	CASSQQGMVSGTF
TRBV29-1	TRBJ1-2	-	CSVGRSGVWGYTF
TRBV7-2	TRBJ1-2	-	CASSLGSRYYGYTF
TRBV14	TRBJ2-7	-	CASSQAGYEQYF